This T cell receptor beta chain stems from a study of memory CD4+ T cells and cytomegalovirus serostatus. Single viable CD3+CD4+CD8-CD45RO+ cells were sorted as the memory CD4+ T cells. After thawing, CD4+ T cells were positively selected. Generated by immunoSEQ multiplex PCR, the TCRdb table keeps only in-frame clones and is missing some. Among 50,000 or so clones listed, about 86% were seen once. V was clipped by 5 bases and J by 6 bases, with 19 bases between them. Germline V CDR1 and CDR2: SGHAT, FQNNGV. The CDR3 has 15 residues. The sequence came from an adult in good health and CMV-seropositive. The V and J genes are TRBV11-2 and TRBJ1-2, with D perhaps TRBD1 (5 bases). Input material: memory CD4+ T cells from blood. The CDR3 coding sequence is TGTGCCAGCAGCGAGGGGTATGGGCTCCGGAATGGCTACACCTTC. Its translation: CASSEGYGLRNGYTF.